This T cell receptor (beta chain) was retrieved from a study of shared clonotypes between healthy human individuals. Sequencing was performed with immunoSEQ multiplex PCR; in TCRdb, only in-frame clones are kept and a portion is missing. This table holds over a million clones, about 80% found once. Germline lookup yields CDR1 SGHRS and CDR2 YFSETQ. The CDR3 has 13 residues. J was trimmed by 4 bases and V by 4 bases; bases with no gene match: 4. Healthy adults negative for HIV, lacking recent acute infections or vaccinations, served as donors. All participating donors were Caucasian adults from Nashville, Tennessee. It was into CD45RA+ naive and CD45RA-negative memory subsets that the CD4+ cells were split.

This chain joins TRBV5-1 and TRBJ2-5, with 7 bases matching TRBD1. Sequenced material: memory CD4+ T cells from PBMCs. The subset denotes: CD45RA-negative fraction. The TCR was taken from a man between 18 and 29 years old in good health. Some clones in this sample may be carry-over from other donors' samples. As DNA, the CDR3 is TGCGCCAGCAGCGACAGGGTAGGAGAGACCCAGTACTTC. Protein product: CASSDRVGETQYF.